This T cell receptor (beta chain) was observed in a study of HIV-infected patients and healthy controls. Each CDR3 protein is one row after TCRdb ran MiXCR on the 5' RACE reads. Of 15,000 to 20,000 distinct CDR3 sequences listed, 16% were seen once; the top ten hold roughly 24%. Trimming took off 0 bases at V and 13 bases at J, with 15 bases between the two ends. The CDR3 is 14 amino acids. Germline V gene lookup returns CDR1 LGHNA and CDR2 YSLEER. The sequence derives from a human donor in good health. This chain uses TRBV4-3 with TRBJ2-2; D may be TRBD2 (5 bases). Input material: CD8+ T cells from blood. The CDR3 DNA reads TGCGCCAGCAGCCAAGAGCCCGCTCCGGGGTGGCTGTTTTTT. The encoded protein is CASSQEPAPGWLFF.